This TCR beta chain originates from a study of blood T cell repertoires in COVID-19. As for the study in general: Sample material is recorded as cDNA or gDNA derived from T cells, B-cell-depleted T cells, or PBMCs.

As processed by the authors: Nucleated cell counts were estimated from reference gene primer amplification. Using immunoSEQ multiplex PCR, the repertoire was profiled, and TCRdb retains in-frame clones only, with some absent. Clone size and V and J calls were adopted from that table, with D and trimming inferred from the DNA. Of 45,000 to 65,000 clones listed, approximately 80% are singletons. CDR3 length equals 12 residues. Germline CDR1 and CDR2: ENHRY and SYGVKD. V lost 1 base to trimming and J lost 4 bases, with 3 bases between them. The gene calls are TRBV10-3 and TRBJ2-3, with D unresolved. This TCR was sampled from a man aged 65-85 years with active or convalescent COVID-19. The sample consisted of peripheral blood. CDR3 residues: CAISELSDTQYF. DNA of the CDR3: TGTGCCATCAGTGAGTTATCAGATACGCAGTATTTT.